These 5 T cell receptor beta chains were all obtained from the same sample, sequenced in a study of cytomegalovirus exposure and HLA in healthy donors. Both 60 Vbeta primers and 13 Jbeta primers went into the PCR. Generated by immunoSEQ multiplex PCR, the TCRdb table keeps only in-frame clones and is missing some. Here the sample spans roughly 140,000 clones, 75% to 85% being singletons. The sample comprised PBMCs. The receptors were sampled from a woman aged 18-29 years in good health and CMV-seropositive.

V is TRBV25-1 and J is TRBJ1-1; D possibly corresponds to TRBD1 (6 bases). Trimming removed 2 bases at V and 8 bases at J, with 6 bases between. Germline values: CDR1 MGHDK, CDR2 SYGVNS. The CDR3 has 11 amino acids. The CDR3: CASSEGQEAFF. The CDR3 DNA is TGTGCCAGCAGTGAAGGACAGGAAGCTTTCTTT.

This clone has more than one count but fewer than ten. The chain recombines TRBV4-1 with TRBJ1-6; no clear D. Germline loops: CDR1 MGHRA, CDR2 YSYEKL. This CDR3 has 15 residues. With 1 base removed from V and 8 bases from J, the gap between germline ends came to 12 bases. The CDR3 loop is CASSQAERPYSPLHF. The DNA for the CDR3 is TGCGCCAGCAGCCAAGCCGAGAGGCCATATTCACCCCTCCACTTT.

The chain carries TRBV7-2 and TRBJ2-7; 7 bases line up with TRBD2. CDR3 length: 14 residues. Trimming removed 0 bases from V and 5 bases from J; junction bases left unmatched: 4. Germline CDR1 is SGHTA and CDR2 is FQGNSA. This CDR3 reads CASSLAGGVNEQYF. In DNA, the CDR3 is TGTGCCAGCAGCTTAGCGGGGGGGGTCAACGAGCAGTACTTC.

The chain joins TRBV6-6 to TRBJ1-2, with TRBD1 matching over 7 bases. The junction had 9 bases not matched to a gene; V was cut back by 6 bases and J by 5 bases. Germline-derived CDR1 and CDR2 are MNHNY and SVGAGI (reference sequence). The CDR3 runs to 14 residues. In DNA, the CDR3 is TGTGCCAGCAGCATGACGACAGGGACTTATGGCTACACCTTC. The encoded protein is CASSMTTGTYGYTF.

V and J are TRBV2 and TRBJ2-1, with 8 bases aligning to TRBD2. The V and J ends lost 3 bases and 8 bases, in that order; junction bases with no gene match: 15. CDR1 and CDR2 (germline): SNHLY, FYNNEI. The CDR3 has 17 amino acids. CDR3 sequence: CASSDFVGLGRPHEQFF. The CDR3 DNA reads as TGTGCCAGCAGTGATTTTGTGGGACTAGGAAGACCCCATGAGCAGTTCTTC.